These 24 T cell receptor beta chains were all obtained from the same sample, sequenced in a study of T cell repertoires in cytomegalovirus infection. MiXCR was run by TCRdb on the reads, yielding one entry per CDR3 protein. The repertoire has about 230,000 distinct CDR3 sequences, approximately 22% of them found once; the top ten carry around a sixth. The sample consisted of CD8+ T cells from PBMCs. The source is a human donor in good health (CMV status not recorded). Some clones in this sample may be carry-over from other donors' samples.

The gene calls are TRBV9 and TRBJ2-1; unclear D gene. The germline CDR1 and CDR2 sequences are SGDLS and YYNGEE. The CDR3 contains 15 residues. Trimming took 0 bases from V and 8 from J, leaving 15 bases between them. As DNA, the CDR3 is TGTGCCAGCAGCGTAGGAGCATACCAGGCAGATGAGCAGTTCTTC. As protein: CASSVGAYQADEQFF.

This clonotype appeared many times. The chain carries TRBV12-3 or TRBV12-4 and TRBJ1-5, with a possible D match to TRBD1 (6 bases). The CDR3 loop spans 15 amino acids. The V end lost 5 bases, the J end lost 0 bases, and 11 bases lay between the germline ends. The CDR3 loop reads CASSPPGDSNQPQHF. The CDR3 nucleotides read TGTGCCAGCAGTCCGCCAGGGGATAGCAATCAGCCCCAGCATTTT.

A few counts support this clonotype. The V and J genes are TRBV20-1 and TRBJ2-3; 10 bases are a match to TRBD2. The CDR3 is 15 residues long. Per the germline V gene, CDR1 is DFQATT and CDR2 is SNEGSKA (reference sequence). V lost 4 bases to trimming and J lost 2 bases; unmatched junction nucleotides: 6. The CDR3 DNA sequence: TGCAGTGCTACCGCCCTAGCGGGGGCCACAGATACGCAGTATTTT. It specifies CSATALAGATDTQYF.

CDR3 sequence (DNA): TGTGCCACCAGCAGAGATGACAACCCGCCGGTGCCTTACACTGAAGCTTTCTTT. Amino acids: CATSRDDNPPVPYTEAFF. This chain joins TRBV15 and TRBJ1-1; the D is unclear. There are 18 residues in the CDR3. Trimming pared 0 bases from V and 3 bases from J, leaving 20 bases between. Germline V gives CDR1 LNHNV, CDR2 YYDKDF (reference sequence).

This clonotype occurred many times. The CDR3 region is CASSLRETGNTEAFF. CDR3 nucleotide sequence: TGTGCCAGCAGTTTAAGGGAGACAGGGAACACTGAAGCTTTCTTT. The J gene is TRBJ1-1, the V gene TRBV28; TRBD1 might be the D (6 bases). Germline CDR1 and CDR2: MDHEN and SYDVKM. The CDR3 has 15 amino acids. V lost 2 bases and J lost 1, with 11 bases in between.

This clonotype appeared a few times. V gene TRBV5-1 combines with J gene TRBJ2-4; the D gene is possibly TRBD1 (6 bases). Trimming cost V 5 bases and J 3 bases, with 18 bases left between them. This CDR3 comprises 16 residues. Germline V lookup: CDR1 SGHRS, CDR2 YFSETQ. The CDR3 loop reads CASRPWDTWDKNIQYF. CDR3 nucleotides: TGCGCCAGCAGACCTTGGGACACCTGGGACAAAAACATTCAGTACTTC.

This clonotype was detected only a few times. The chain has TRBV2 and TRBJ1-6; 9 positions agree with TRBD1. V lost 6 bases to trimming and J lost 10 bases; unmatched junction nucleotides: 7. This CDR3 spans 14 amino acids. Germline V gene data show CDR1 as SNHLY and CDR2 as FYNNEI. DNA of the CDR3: TGTGCCAGCAGCACGGGACAGGGTTTGTCACCCCTCCACTTT. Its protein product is CASSTGQGLSPLHF. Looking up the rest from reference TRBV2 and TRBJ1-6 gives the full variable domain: EPEVTQTPSHQVTQMGQEVILRCVPISNHLYFYWYRQILGQKVEFLVSFYNNEISEKSEIFDDQFSVERPDGSNFTLKIRSTKLEDSAMYFCASSTGQGLSPLHFGNGTRLTVT.

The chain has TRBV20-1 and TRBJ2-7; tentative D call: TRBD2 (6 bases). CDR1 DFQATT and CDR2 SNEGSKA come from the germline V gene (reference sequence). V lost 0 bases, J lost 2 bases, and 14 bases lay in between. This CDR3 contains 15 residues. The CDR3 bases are TGCAGTGCTAGAGATCTCTTAGCGGACCCCTACGAGCAGTACTTC. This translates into CSARDLLADPYEQYF.

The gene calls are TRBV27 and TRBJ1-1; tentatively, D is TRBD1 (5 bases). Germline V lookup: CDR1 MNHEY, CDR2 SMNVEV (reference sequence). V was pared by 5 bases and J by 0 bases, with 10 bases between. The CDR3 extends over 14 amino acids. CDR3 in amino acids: CASSLTGLNTEAFF. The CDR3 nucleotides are TGTGCCAGCAGTCTTACAGGATTGAACACTGAAGCTTTCTTT.

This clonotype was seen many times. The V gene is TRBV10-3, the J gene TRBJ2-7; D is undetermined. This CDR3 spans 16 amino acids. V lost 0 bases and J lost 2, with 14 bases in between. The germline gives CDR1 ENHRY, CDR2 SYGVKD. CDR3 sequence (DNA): TGTGCCATCAGTGAGTCAGCTTCCCGAAACCCCTACGAGCAGTACTTC. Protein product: CAISESASRNPYEQYF.

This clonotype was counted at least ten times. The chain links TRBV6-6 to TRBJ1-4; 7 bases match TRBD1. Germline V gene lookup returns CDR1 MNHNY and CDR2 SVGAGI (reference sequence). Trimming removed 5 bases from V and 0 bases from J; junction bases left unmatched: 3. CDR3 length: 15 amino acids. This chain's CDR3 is CASSLDRATNEKLFF. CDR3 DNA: TGTGCCAGCAGTCTAGACAGGGCAACTAATGAAAAACTGTTTTTT.

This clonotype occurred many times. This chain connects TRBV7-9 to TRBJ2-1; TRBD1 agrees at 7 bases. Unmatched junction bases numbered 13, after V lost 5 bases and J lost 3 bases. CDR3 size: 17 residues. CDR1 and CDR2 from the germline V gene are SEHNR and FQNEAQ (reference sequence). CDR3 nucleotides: TGTGCCAGCAGCCCAGTGGAAAAACAGGGGCTCTACAATGAGCAGTTCTTC. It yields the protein CASSPVEKQGLYNEQFF.

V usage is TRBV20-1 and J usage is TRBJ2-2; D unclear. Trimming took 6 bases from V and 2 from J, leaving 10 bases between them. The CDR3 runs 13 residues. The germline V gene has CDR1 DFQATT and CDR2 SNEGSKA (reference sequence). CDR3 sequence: CSASVTNTGELFF. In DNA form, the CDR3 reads TGCAGTGCCTCCGTGACAAACACCGGGGAGCTGTTTTTT.

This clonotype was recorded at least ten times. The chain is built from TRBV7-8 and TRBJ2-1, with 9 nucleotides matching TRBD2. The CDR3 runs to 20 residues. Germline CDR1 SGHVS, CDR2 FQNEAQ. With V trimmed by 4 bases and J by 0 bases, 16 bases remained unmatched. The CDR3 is CASSSPGAGGAASSYNEQFF. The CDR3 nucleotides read TGTGCCAGCAGCTCCCCAGGAGCGGGGGGTGCCGCGAGCTCCTACAATGAGCAGTTCTTC.

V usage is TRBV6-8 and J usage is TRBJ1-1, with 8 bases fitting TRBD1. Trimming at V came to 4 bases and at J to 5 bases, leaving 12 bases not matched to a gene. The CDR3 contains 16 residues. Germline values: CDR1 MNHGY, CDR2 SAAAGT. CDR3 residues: CASSFCSGGVGTEAFF. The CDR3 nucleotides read TGTGCCAGCAGTTTTTGCTCAGGGGGCGTCGGGACTGAAGCTTTCTTT.

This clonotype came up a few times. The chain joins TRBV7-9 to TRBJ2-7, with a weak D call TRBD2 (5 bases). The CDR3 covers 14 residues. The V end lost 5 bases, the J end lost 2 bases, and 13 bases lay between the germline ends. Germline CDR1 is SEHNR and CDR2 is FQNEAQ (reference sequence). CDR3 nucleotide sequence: TGTGCCAGCAGCGCGAGTGCGGAGGCCTACGAGCAGTACTTC. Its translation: CASSASAEAYEQYF.

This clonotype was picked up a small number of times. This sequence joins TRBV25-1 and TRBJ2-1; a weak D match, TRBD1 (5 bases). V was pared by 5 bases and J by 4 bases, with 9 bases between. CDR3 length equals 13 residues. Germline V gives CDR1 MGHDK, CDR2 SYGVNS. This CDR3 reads CASSIQDYNEQFF. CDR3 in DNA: TGTGCCAGCAGTATACAGGATTACAATGAGCAGTTCTTC.

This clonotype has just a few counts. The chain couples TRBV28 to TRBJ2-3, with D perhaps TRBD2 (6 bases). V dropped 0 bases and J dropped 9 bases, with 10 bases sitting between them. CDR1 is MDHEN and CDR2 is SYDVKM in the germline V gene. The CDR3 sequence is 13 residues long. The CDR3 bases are TGTGCCAGCAGTTTATGGCCAAGCGGGACGCAGTATTTT. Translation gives CASSLWPSGTQYF.

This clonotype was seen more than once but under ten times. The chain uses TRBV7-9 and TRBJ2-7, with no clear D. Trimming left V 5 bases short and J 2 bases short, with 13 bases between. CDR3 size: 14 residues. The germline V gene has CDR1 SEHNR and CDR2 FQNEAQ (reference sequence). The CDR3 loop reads CASSLAAETYEQYF. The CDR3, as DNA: TGTGCCAGCAGCCTGGCTGCGGAAACCTACGAGCAGTACTTC.

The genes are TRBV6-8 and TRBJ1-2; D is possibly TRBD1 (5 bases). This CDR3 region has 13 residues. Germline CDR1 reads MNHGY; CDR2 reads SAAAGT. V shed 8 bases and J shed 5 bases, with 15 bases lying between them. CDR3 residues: CASLGPAIYGYTF. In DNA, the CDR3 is TGTGCCAGCTTGGGGCCTGCGATATATGGCTACACCTTC.

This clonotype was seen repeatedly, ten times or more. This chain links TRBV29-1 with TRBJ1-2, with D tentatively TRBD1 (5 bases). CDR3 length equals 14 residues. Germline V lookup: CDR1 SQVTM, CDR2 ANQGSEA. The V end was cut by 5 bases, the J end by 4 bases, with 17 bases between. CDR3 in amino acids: CSVLSGGAGYGYTF. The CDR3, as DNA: TGCAGCGTTCTTTCGGGAGGGGCCGGCTATGGCTACACCTTC.

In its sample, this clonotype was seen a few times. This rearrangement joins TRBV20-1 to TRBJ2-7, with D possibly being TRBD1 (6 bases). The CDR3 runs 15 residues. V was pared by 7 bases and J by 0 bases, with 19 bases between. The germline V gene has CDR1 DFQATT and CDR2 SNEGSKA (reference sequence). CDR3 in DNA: TGCAGTGGCCAGGGGCCTGGAGACCCCTCCTACGAGCAGTACTTC. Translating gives CSGQGPGDPSYEQYF.

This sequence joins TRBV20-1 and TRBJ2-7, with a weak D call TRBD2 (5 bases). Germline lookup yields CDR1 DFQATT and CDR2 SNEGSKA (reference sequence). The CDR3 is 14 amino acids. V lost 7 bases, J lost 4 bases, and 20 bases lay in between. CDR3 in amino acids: CSVYGNGPLYEQYF. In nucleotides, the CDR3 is TGCAGTGTTTACGGGAATGGGCCTCTATACGAGCAGTACTTC.

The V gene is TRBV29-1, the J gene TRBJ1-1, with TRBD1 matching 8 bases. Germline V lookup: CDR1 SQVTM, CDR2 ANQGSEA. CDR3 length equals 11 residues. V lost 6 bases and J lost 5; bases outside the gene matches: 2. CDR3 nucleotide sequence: TGCAGCGTGGACAGGGCGACTGAAGCTTTCTTT. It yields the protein CSVDRATEAFF.